These T cell receptor beta chains were read from a single sample in a study of CD8+CD57+ T cells in acquired aplastic anemia. TCRdb independently ran MiXCR on the reads; one entry per CDR3 protein. The sample holds approximately 130,000 distinct CDR3 sequences; roughly 40% are singletons and the top ten take 8.4%. The sequencing sample was made of sorted CD4+, CD8+, or CD8+CD57+ T cells (not recorded which) from PBMCs. All receptors derive from a human donor in good health, serving as a control. The CDR3 runs from the conserved cysteine through the conserved F or W.

cdr3_length v_call cdr3_aa
14 TRBV10-2 CASILGQKNTEAFF
15 TRBV6-1 CASRAGGTGKSEQYF
14 TRBV20-1 CSARRDRHNYGYTF
13 TRBV5-1 CASSLWGDQPQHF
16 TRBV7-2 CASTIWGGLGTGELFF
16 TRBV10-3 CATTKPAGLAGNTIYF
13 TRBV5-3 CAGVDRVYNGYTF
16 TRBV29-1 CSVESRDRAYHSPLHF
14 TRBV20-1 CSARTSGAYNEQFF
15 TRBV5-4 CASSLRRLAYNEQFF
15 TRBV27 CASSLSVSGGDGYTF
14 TRBV18 CASSPLRTSDTQYF
14 TRBV10-1 CASSERVTGSIQYF
12 TRBV20-1 CSAIWFRSEAFF
16 TRBV11-2 CASYKTAGVSYNEQFF
15 TRBV20-1 CSARDGGGPKNIQYF
15 TRBV29-1 CSVGVGRGYDNEQFF
13 TRBV7-2 CASSPLWGETQYF
13 TRBV5-4 CASSTWGGNTIYF
14 TRBV20-1 CSARDREVYTEAFF
16 TRBV7-2 CASSLVLAGTGETQYF
12 TRBV9 CASSVVRTEAFF
15 TRBV6-1 CASSSTGTYPNIQYF
14 TRBV19 CASSTGDSNQPRHF
14 TRBV5-1 CASSFSGRRTEAFF
16 TRBV27 CASSLWSGGQKETQYF
13 TRBV30 CAWSVASNQPQHF
17 TRBV6-5 CASSYLAGVSSGNTIYF
18 TRBV12-3/TRBV12-4 CASSLGKGLTGSSDTQYF
17 TRBV3-1 CASSPSSGREGQLEQFF
14 TRBV7-9 CASSLDRDTGELFF
14 TRBV24-1 CATSDTGTGYGYTF
14 TRBV5-1 CASSLPGEYNEQFF
14 TRBV15 CATRRTGETYEQYF
12 TRBV19 CASSSRDQPQHF
14 TRBV6-2/TRBV6-3 CASSYFELNYGYTF
14 TRBV3-1 CASSQGPGGLGYTF
15 TRBV5-8 CASSLGTGGPETQYF
15 TRBV7-9 CASSLEGHTGSPLHF
15 TRBV6-5 CASSPHRQGFQPQHF
15 TRBV7-9 CASSLETGRIYEQYF
15 TRBV5-1 CASSLAWGSYNEQFF
17 TRBV19 CASRKGTGGYPNNEQFF
15 TRBV7-9 CASSFGQGRLETQYF
14 TRBV5-1 CASSLGQGQGPQHF
14 TRBV2 CASSQGGSGNTIYF
14 TRBV10-3 CAISESGDTYEQYF
13 TRBV10-3 CAIGQSSYNEQFF
17 TRBV10-3 CAISESMGRGRGDTQCF
12 TRBV20-1 CSNTQDRDEQYF
12 TRBV28 CASSLSAGEAFF
17 TRBV7-6 CASSLFEVEAKNYEQYF
14 TRBV5-1 CASSLNGRGETQYF